Below, 21 T cell receptor beta chains from the same sample are listed, as sequenced in a study of T cell changes during pregnancy in multiple sclerosis. The table came from immunoSEQ multiplex PCR; TCRdb's copy has only in-frame clones and leaves some out. The profile shows 40,000 to 55,000 clones, approximately 87% of them singletons. This specimen consisted of peripheral blood, obtained in the first trimester of pregnancy. Receptors were obtained from a female donor in good health, enrolled as a control in a pregnancy study.

This sequence joins TRBV7-9 and TRBJ2-3, with D possibly matching TRBD1 (5 bases). The CDR3 contains 16 residues. The germline V gene has CDR1 SEHNR and CDR2 FQNEAQ (reference sequence). V gave up 5 bases and J gave up 3 bases, with 18 bases separating them. The chain's CDR3 is CASSHAQGLGTDTQYF. CDR3 nucleotides: TGTGCCAGCAGCCATGCCCAGGGTCTGGGGACAGATACGCAGTATTTT.

Only one count was recorded for this clone. The rearrangement joins TRBV7-9 to TRBJ2-7; D possibly corresponds to TRBD2 (5 bases). The V and J ends lost 3 bases and 1 base respectively, with 7 bases between them. Germline V gene lookup returns CDR1 SEHNR and CDR2 FQNEAQ (reference sequence). The CDR3 runs 13 residues. CDR3 coding DNA: TGTGCCAGCAGCTTCAGCGGTTCCTACGAGCAGTACTTC. Protein sequence: CASSFSGSYEQYF. The variable domain in full, completed from reference TRBV7-9 and TRBJ2-7, reads DTGVSQNPRHKITKRGQNVTFRCDPISEHNRLYWYRQTLGQGPEFLTYFQNEAQLEKSRLLSDRFSAERPKGSFSTLEIQRTEQGDSAMYLCASSFSGSYEQYFGPGTRLTVT.

This chain links TRBV7-2 with TRBJ1-4, with TRBD1 as a possible D gene (6 bases). CDR3 length equals 15 residues. Per the germline V gene, CDR1 is SGHTA and CDR2 is FQGNSA. Trimming took off 3 bases at V and 4 bases at J, with 12 bases between the two ends. The CDR3 region is CASSLVTGLNEKLFF. CDR3 DNA sequence: TGTGCCAGCAGCTTGGTGACAGGACTTAATGAAAAACTGTTTTTT.

This chain uses TRBV28 with TRBJ2-7; 9 bases map to TRBD1. After removal of 6 bases from V and 9 bases from J, the junction contained 15 bases not matched to a gene. The CDR3 extends over 15 amino acids. Per germline, CDR1 MDHEN and CDR2 SYDVKM. The CDR3 sequence is CASRSGTGTPDGQYF. Written as DNA, the CDR3 is TGTGCCAGCAGGTCCGGGACAGGGACCCCCGATGGGCAGTACTTC.

The chain couples TRBV19 to TRBJ1-5; TRBD1 is a possible D gene (6 bases). The CDR3 runs to 13 residues. V was clipped by 4 bases and J by 4 bases, with 8 bases between them. Germline V gene lookup returns CDR1 LNHDA and CDR2 SQIVND (reference sequence). The DNA for the CDR3 is TGTGCCAGTAGTAGGCAGGGGAATCAGCCCCAGCATTTT. Amino acids: CASSRQGNQPQHF. The full variable domain, completed using reference TRBV19 and TRBJ1-5, is DGGITQSPKYLFRKEGQNVTLSCEQNLNHDAMYWYRQDPGQGLRLIYYSQIVNDFQKGDIAEGYSVSREKKESFPLTVTSAQKNPTAFYLCASSRQGNQPQHFGDGTRLSIL.

This clone was picked up one time. The rearrangement joins TRBV7-6 to TRBJ1-1; 8 nucleotides line up with TRBD1. The CDR3 is 14 residues long. CDR1 is SGHVS and CDR2 is FNYEAQ in the germline V gene. V shed 2 bases, J shed 9 bases, and the junction held 8 bases outside the gene matches. For the CDR3, the DNA is TGTGCCAGCAGCTTATCCCAGGGGGCGGGAAAAGCTTTCTTT. Translating it yields CASSLSQGAGKAFF.

The chain joins TRBV5-1 to TRBJ1-2, with TRBD1 matching over 9 bases. With 5 bases clipped from V and 6 bases from J, the junction kept 2 bases outside the gene matches. Germline values: CDR1 SGHRS, CDR2 YFSETQ. The CDR3 is 12 residues long. CDR3 nucleotide sequence: TGCGCCAGCAGACAGGGGGCGGATGGCTACACCTTC. The encoded protein is CASRQGADGYTF.

The rearrangement links TRBV19 to TRBJ2-3; 9 nucleotides line up with TRBD2. The CDR3 length is 16 residues. Trimming removed 6 bases from V and 4 bases from J; junction bases left unmatched: 11. CDR1 is LNHDA, CDR2 SQIVND, per germline (reference sequence). The CDR3 loop is CASSKRGDPNSDTQYF. CDR3 DNA sequence: TGTGCCAGTAGCAAGCGGGGGGACCCGAATTCAGATACGCAGTATTTT. Full variable domain (missing parts from reference TRBV19 and TRBJ2-3): DGGITQSPKYLFRKEGQNVTLSCEQNLNHDAMYWYRQDPGQGLRLIYYSQIVNDFQKGDIAEGYSVSREKKESFPLTVTSAQKNPTAFYLCASSKRGDPNSDTQYFGPGTRLTVL.

The chain links TRBV5-1 to TRBJ2-5; D possibly corresponds to TRBD1 (6 bases). Germline V lookup: CDR1 SGHRS, CDR2 YFSETQ. The CDR3 is 14 amino acids. The V gene lost 4 bases and the J gene lost 0 bases, with 10 bases spanning the gap. CDR3 nucleotides: TGCGCCAGCAGCGTCGACAGGAACCAAGAGACCCAGTACTTC. Its translation is CASSVDRNQETQYF.

This rearrangement joins TRBV19 to TRBJ1-4, with D unclear. Germline V gives CDR1 LNHDA, CDR2 SQIVND (reference sequence). Trimming left V 5 bases short and J 3 bases short, with 22 bases between. The CDR3 has 18 residues. CDR3: CASSPSWAAGSANEKLFF. In DNA, the CDR3 is TGTGCCAGTAGTCCCTCGTGGGCAGCGGGTAGTGCTAATGAAAAACTGTTTTTT.

The V gene is TRBV6-1, the J gene TRBJ2-5, with 8 bases matching TRBD2. Germline CDR1 MNHNS, CDR2 SASEGT. Losses at the gene ends were 7 bases for V and 6 bases for J; bases not matched to a gene: 7. The CDR3 covers 13 residues. The CDR3 DNA sequence: TGTGCCAGCAACGGACTAGCCCTCCAGACCCAGTACTTC. Translated: CASNGLALQTQYF.

The chain carries TRBV28 and TRBJ1-2, with a weak D call TRBD1 (5 bases). Per germline, CDR1 MDHEN and CDR2 SYDVKM. The length of the CDR3 is 12 residues. The V end was cut by 6 bases, the J end by 8 bases, with 13 bases between. The CDR3 loop reads CASSLGGWGYTF. CDR3 bases: TGTGCCAGCAGCCTGGGGGGATGGGGCTACACCTTC.

The chain links TRBV10-1 to TRBJ2-7; 9 bases match TRBD1. J lost 1 base, V lost 0 bases, and 4 bases had no gene match. CDR3 length: 16 amino acids. Germline CDR1 and CDR2: WNHNN and SYGVQD (reference sequence). The CDR3 region has the DNA TGCGCCAGCAGTGAGTCCAAACAGGGGGCATCCTACGAGCAGTACTTC. Translating gives CASSESKQGASYEQYF.

The chain links TRBV10-3 to TRBJ2-1; 9 bases fit TRBD2. Germline lookup yields CDR1 ENHRY and CDR2 SYGVKD. The CDR3 covers 16 residues. Losses at the gene ends were 4 bases for V and 1 base for J; bases not matched to a gene: 5. This CDR3 reads CAISVISGRSYNEQFF. CDR3 sequence (DNA): TGTGCCATCAGTGTCATTAGCGGGAGATCCTACAATGAGCAGTTCTTC.

This sequence joins TRBV5-8 and TRBJ1-2; 8 bases agree with TRBD1. CDR3 size: 14 residues. Germline V CDR1 and CDR2: SGHTS, YDEGEE. With V trimmed by 0 bases and J by 2 bases, 0 bases remained unmatched. CDR3 protein: CASSLGTGNYGYTF. Here the CDR3 DNA reads TGTGCCAGCAGCTTGGGGACAGGGAACTATGGCTACACCTTC.

This chain connects TRBV5-1 to TRBJ2-5; TRBD1 is a possible D gene (6 bases). V lost 0 bases, J lost 2 bases, and 8 bases lay in between. This CDR3 is built from 14 residues. Germline assignment: CDR1 SGHRS and CDR2 YFSETQ. CDR3: CASSLETGQETQYF. The CDR3 DNA reads TGCGCCAGCAGCTTGGAAACAGGGCAAGAGACCCAGTACTTC.

V gene TRBV29-1 combines with J gene TRBJ2-2, with D possibly matching TRBD1 (6 bases). V gave up 6 bases and J gave up 1 base, with 9 bases separating them. This CDR3 has 13 amino acids. Germline CDR1 SQVTM, CDR2 ANQGSEA. The CDR3, as DNA: TGCAGCGTAAAGACAGGGAACACCGGGGAGCTGTTTTTT. This encodes CSVKTGNTGELFF.

The chain employs TRBV5-8 and TRBJ2-7; TRBD1 matches 8 bases. Trimming took 0 bases from V and 6 from J; bases not matched to a gene: 5. From germline, CDR1 is SGHTS and CDR2 YDEGEE. This CDR3 comprises 14 residues. The CDR3 loop is CASSLDRGMSEQYF. The CDR3 nucleotides read TGTGCCAGCAGCTTGGACAGGGGGATGAGCGAGCAGTACTTC.

V usage is TRBV13 and J usage is TRBJ1-2, with D perhaps matching TRBD1 (6 bases). The CDR3 has 13 residues. The germline V and J ends were trimmed by 5 bases and 5 bases, with 12 bases remaining between them. Per the germline V gene, CDR1 is PRHDT and CDR2 is FYEKMQ (reference sequence). The CDR3 here is CASSRTVVYGYTF. The CDR3 DNA follows: TGTGCCAGCAGCCGGACAGTAGTTTATGGCTACACCTTC.

The V gene is TRBV21-1, the J gene TRBJ1-4; the listed D gene, TRBD1, was not tested against the DNA. TRBV21-1 is tagged as a pseudogene. The CDR3 loop spans 14 amino acids. CDR3 sequence (DNA): TGTGCCAGCTATGAAACAGAACAAAATGAAAAACTGTTTTTT. Its translation: CASYETEQNEKLFF.

V is TRBV7-9 and J is TRBJ2-1; D may be TRBD1 (5 bases). Trimming removed 6 bases from V and 9 bases from J, with 21 bases in between. The length of the CDR3 is 15 residues. The germline V gene encodes CDR1 SEHNR and CDR2 FQNEAQ (reference sequence). CDR3 sequence: CASSSLQVWGIEQFF. The CDR3 DNA is TGTGCCAGCAGTTCTTTGCAGGTGTGGGGCATTGAGCAGTTCTTC.